This record looks at one T cell receptor beta chain sequence and its context. Its specificity is unknown. This entry is derived from a study of EBV T-cell therapy then PD-1 blockade in nasopharyngeal carcinoma. There are 14 residues in the CDR3. Germline-derived CDR1 and CDR2 are LGHDT and YNNKEL (reference sequence). The ends were cut back, 1 base at V and 8 bases at J, with 14 bases in the middle. Sample treatment: AdE1-LMPpoly-expanded autologous EBV-specific T-cell therapy followed by anti-PD-1 nivolumab. Libraries were prepared by immunoSEQ multiplex PCR; TCRdb keeps only in-frame clonotypes and omits some of them. The top ten clones hold around 31% of a sample with roughly 20,000 clones, roughly 80% of them seen once.

This chain uses TRBV3-1 (or the pseudogene TRBV3-2) with TRBJ1-2; D is possibly TRBD1 (5 bases). This TCR was recovered from a man in his forties with nasopharyngeal carcinoma. This material consisted of CD8+ T cells from blood, taken around day 30 from a patient whose treatment included autologous EBV-specific T cells and nivolumab. CDR3 protein: CASSQGSCRGGYTF. In nucleotides, the CDR3 is TGTGCCAGCAGCCAAGGGTCATGCCGGGGGGGCTACACCTTC.